These 29 T cell receptor beta chains originate from one sample sequenced in a study of cytomegalovirus exposure and HLA in healthy donors. This table comes from immunoSEQ multiplex PCR, and its TCRdb copy is limited to in-frame clones, with some not included. The sample shows some 320,000 clones, roughly nine tenths of them seen only once. The sequencing input was PBMCs. All receptors derive from a woman under 40 in good health and CMV-seropositive.

The chain is built from TRBV6-1 and TRBJ1-4, with D possibly TRBD1 on 5 matching bases. Trimming took 2 bases from V and 2 from J, leaving 9 bases between them. The germline gives CDR1 MNHNS, CDR2 SASEGT. There are 15 residues in the CDR3. The CDR3 here is CASSELGRTNEKLFF. CDR3 sequence (DNA): TGTGCCAGCAGTGAATTGGGACGGACTAATGAAAAACTGTTTTTT.

In this sample, this clone turned up a few times. The J gene is TRBJ1-4, the V gene TRBV4-1; 7 bases line up with TRBD1. V was pared by 0 bases and J by 0 bases, with 7 bases of the junction left unmatched. The CDR3 covers 18 residues. The germline V gene encodes CDR1 MGHRA and CDR2 YSYEKL. The CDR3 DNA is TGCGCCAGCAGCCAAGAGGGACAGCACCTTGCAACTAATGAAAAACTGTTTTTT. This translates into CASSQEGQHLATNEKLFF.

V gene TRBV2 combines with J gene TRBJ2-2, with 9 bases lining up with TRBD2. V was clipped by 3 bases and J by 2 bases; unmatched bases: 13. Germline V gene sequence: CDR1 SNHLY, CDR2 FYNNEI. The CDR3 runs to 19 residues. DNA of the CDR3: TGTGCCAGCAGTGATGGGCGCTTCAGGCGGGGGGGAAACACCGGGGAGCTGTTTTTT. Its translation is CASSDGRFRRGGNTGELFF.

The chain is built from TRBV5-6 and TRBJ2-3; D remains ambiguous. Germline V gene lookup returns CDR1 SGHDT and CDR2 YYEEEE. There are 14 residues in the CDR3. V lost 4 bases to trimming and J lost 1 base, with 10 bases between them. Here the CDR3 DNA reads TGTGCCAGCAGCGCATTACGGGGCACAGATACGCAGTATTTT. This gives the protein CASSALRGTDTQYF. Using reference TRBV5-6 and TRBJ2-3 for the parts outside the CDR3, the full variable domain is DAGVTQSPTHLIKTRGQQVTLRCSPKSGHDTVSWYQQALGQGPQFIFQYYEEEERQRGNFPDRFSGHQFPNYSSELNVNALLLGDSALYLCASSALRGTDTQYFGPGTRLTVL.

The gene calls are TRBV27 and TRBJ1-5, with D unresolved. The CDR3 length is 15 residues. In germline, CDR1 is MNHEY, CDR2 SMNVEV (reference sequence). V lost 4 bases and J lost 5, with 15 bases in between. CDR3 loop: CASSWSAKRDQPQHF. CDR3 in DNA: TGTGCCAGCAGTTGGTCGGCAAAGAGAGATCAGCCCCAGCATTTT.

The CDR3 coding sequence is TGCGCCAGCAGCTTGGGACTAGCGGGAGAGGGTGAGCAGTTCTTC. This encodes CASSLGLAGEGEQFF. J is TRBJ2-1 and V is TRBV5-1; 12 bases align to TRBD2. V shed 0 bases, J shed 9 bases, and the junction held 4 bases outside the gene matches. The CDR3 covers 15 residues. Germline-derived CDR1 and CDR2 are SGHRS and YFSETQ.

On this clone: Other DNA sequences in this sample translate to the same CDR3. J is TRBJ2-7 and V is TRBV7-2; TRBD1 agrees at 9 bases. CDR1 is SGHTA and CDR2 is FQGNSA in the germline V gene. CDR3 length: 16 amino acids. V shed 5 bases, J shed 0 bases, and the junction held 8 bases outside the gene matches. The CDR3 DNA reads TGTGCCAGCAGCCCCCAGGACAGGGGCGGCTCCTACGAGCAGTACTTC. Residues: CASSPQDRGGSYEQYF. The whole variable domain, remainder taken from reference TRBV7-2 and TRBJ2-7, is GAGVSQSPSNKVTEKGKDVELRCDPISGHTALYWYRQSLGQGLEFLIYFQGNSAPDKSGLPSDRFSAERTGGSVSTLTIQRTQQEDSAVYLCASSPQDRGGSYEQYFGPGTRLTVT.

V and J are TRBV7-2 and TRBJ1-2; D is unclear. The ends were cut back, 5 bases at V and 0 bases at J, with 10 bases in the middle. This CDR3 is 14 amino acids long. Looked up from germline, CDR1 is SGHTA and CDR2 is FQGNSA. In DNA, the CDR3 is TGTGCCAGCAGCCCGGACCATACTAACTATGGCTACACCTTC. It codes for CASSPDHTNYGYTF.

This clone has only a few counts. J is TRBJ1-1 and V is TRBV5-1; possible D gene TRBD1, 6 bases. Germline V gene data show CDR1 as SGHRS and CDR2 as YFSETQ. The germline V and J ends were trimmed by 0 bases and 4 bases, with 19 bases remaining between them. This CDR3 has 17 amino acids. CDR3 in amino acids: CASSLAPTGGMATEAFF. DNA of the CDR3: TGCGCCAGCAGCTTGGCCCCGACAGGAGGAATGGCCACTGAAGCTTTCTTT.

This clone was seen more than once but under ten times. The J gene is TRBJ2-7, the V gene TRBV28; tentative D call: TRBD2 (6 bases). V lost 5 bases and J 0 bases, leaving 17 bases between the germline ends. The CDR3 consists of 16 residues. Germline CDR1 MDHEN, CDR2 SYDVKM. In DNA form, the CDR3 reads TGTGCCAGCAGTGCGGTGGGATATAGCGGCTCCTACGAGCAGTACTTC. Its protein is CASSAVGYSGSYEQYF. Together with reference TRBV28 and TRBJ2-7, the CDR3 gives the full variable domain: DVKVTQSSRYLVKRTGEKVFLECVQDMDHENMFWYRQDPGLGLRLIYFSYDVKMKEKGDIPEGYSVSREKKERFSLILESASTNQTSMYLCASSAVGYSGSYEQYFGPGTRLTVT.

This sequence joins TRBV13 and TRBJ2-1, with a tentative D call TRBD1 (5 bases). The CDR3 is made up of 17 amino acids. Trimming pared 5 bases from V and 0 bases from J, leaving 17 bases between. Germline CDR1 PRHDT, CDR2 FYEKMQ (reference sequence). DNA of the CDR3: TGTGCCAGCAGCCAAAGATCAGGGCTTATCTCCTACAATGAGCAGTTCTTC. This gives the protein CASSQRSGLISYNEQFF. The whole variable domain, remainder taken from reference TRBV13 and TRBJ2-1, is AAGVIQSPRHLIKEKRETATLKCYPIPRHDTVYWYQQGPGQDPQFLISFYEKMQSDKGSIPDRFSAQQFSDYHSELNMSSLELGDSALYFCASSQRSGLISYNEQFFGPGTRLTVL.

The CDR3 protein is CASSVPSGNTIYF. CDR3 nucleotides: TGTGCCAGCAGCGTCCCCTCTGGAAACACCATATATTTT. The gene calls are TRBV7-2 and TRBJ1-3; no clear D. The length of the CDR3 is 13 residues. V was cut by 5 bases and J by 0 bases, with 5 bases left in between. Per the germline V gene, CDR1 is SGHTA and CDR2 is FQGNSA.

The V and J genes are TRBV27 and TRBJ2-2; D is perhaps TRBD1 or TRBD2 (5 bases each). This CDR3 contains 12 residues. Trimming took off 5 bases at V and 4 bases at J, with 5 bases between the two ends. Germline assignment: CDR1 MNHEY and CDR2 SMNVEV (reference sequence). The CDR3 nucleotides read TGTGCCAGCAGTGGGGGCACCGGGGAGCTGTTTTTT. It specifies CASSGGTGELFF.

V gene TRBV5-1 combines with J gene TRBJ2-7; D may be TRBD1 (5 bases). CDR1 SGHRS and CDR2 YFSETQ come from the germline V gene. This CDR3 has 14 amino acids. V was trimmed by 7 bases and J by 3 bases, leaving 17 bases between them. For the CDR3, the DNA is TGCGCCAGCGCAAACATCCTCAGGGACTACGAGCAGTACTTC. This sequence encodes CASANILRDYEQYF.

The rearrangement joins TRBV28 to TRBJ2-5, with D hard to call. Looked up from germline, CDR1 is MDHEN and CDR2 is SYDVKM. Trimming shortened V by 6 bases and J by 5 bases, and 13 bases separated the two germline ends. CDR3 size: 13 residues. CDR3 protein: CASRPDVRETQYF. CDR3 DNA: TGTGCCAGCAGACCCGACGTTAGGGAGACCCAGTACTTC.

The rearrangement uses TRBV7-8 and TRBJ2-7; unclear D gene. Germline V lookup: CDR1 SGHVS, CDR2 FQNEAQ. V gave up 1 base and J gave up 0 bases, with 19 bases separating them. The CDR3 covers 18 residues. CDR3 DNA: TGTGCCAGCAGCTTAGTGACACTACTTGGGTCTAGCTCCTACGAGCAGTACTTC. It encodes CASSLVTLLGSSSYEQYF.

V and J are TRBV27 and TRBJ1-5, with a tentative D call TRBD1 (6 bases). Germline-derived CDR1 and CDR2 are MNHEY and SMNVEV (reference sequence). This CDR3 has 14 amino acids. The V and J ends lost 3 bases and 3 bases respectively, with 9 bases between them. CDR3 in amino acids: CASSFTGNNQPQHF. Written as DNA, the CDR3 is TGTGCCAGCAGTTTCACAGGGAACAATCAGCCCCAGCATTTT.

This clone has a single count. The chain has TRBV7-9 and TRBJ2-7; D perhaps matches TRBD2 (7 bases). Germline V gene lookup returns CDR1 SEHNR and CDR2 FQNEAQ (reference sequence). The CDR3 loop spans 16 amino acids. V was cut by 5 bases and J by 3 bases, with 20 bases left in between. In DNA form, the CDR3 reads TGTGCCAGCAGCCCCCGTGGGGGGGCGGACTACTACGAGCAGTACTTC. Its protein product is CASSPRGGADYYEQYF.

This clone showed up just a few times. CDR3 DNA: TGTGCCAGCAGCCGTGCTGCCGGGGCTTGGGACGTCCTGACTTTC. This codes for CASSRAAGAWDVLTF. The chain employs TRBV7-2 and TRBJ2-6; D may match TRBD1 or TRBD2 (5 bases each). Germline V gene sequence: CDR1 SGHTA, CDR2 FQGNSA. The CDR3 runs to 15 residues. Trimming shortened V by 5 bases and J by 11 bases, and 19 bases separated the two germline ends.

This clone came up once. The rearrangement joins TRBV6-1 to TRBJ2-1, with 12 positions matching TRBD2. Unmatched junction bases numbered 7, after V lost 6 bases and J lost 7 bases. CDR1 and CDR2 (germline): MNHNS, SASEGT. The CDR3 is made up of 15 amino acids. CDR3 region: CASRASGRGGNEQFF. In DNA, the CDR3 is TGTGCCAGCAGGGCTAGCGGGAGGGGGGGGAATGAGCAGTTCTTC.

The chain has TRBV15 and TRBJ1-2; 12 bases line up with TRBD1. The CDR3 covers 20 residues. Trimming took 3 bases from V and 7 from J; bases not matched to a gene: 21. Germline V gene lookup returns CDR1 LNHNV and CDR2 YYDKDF (reference sequence). The CDR3 reads CATSRLPFGVSRDRGLGYTF. The CDR3 bases are TGTGCCACCAGCAGGCTCCCTTTTGGCGTTTCCCGGGACAGGGGGCTTGGCTACACCTTC.

This clone was seen once. V usage is TRBV9 and J usage is TRBJ1-1, with D possibly being TRBD1 (6 bases). V was trimmed by 4 bases and J by 0 bases, leaving 22 bases between them. From germline, CDR1 is SGDLS and CDR2 YYNGEE. This CDR3 spans 18 amino acids. The CDR3 region is CASSTSSEKQGLNTEAFF. CDR3 coding DNA: TGTGCCAGCAGCACCAGTTCGGAGAAACAGGGTTTGAACACTGAAGCTTTCTTT.

The V and J genes are TRBV6-4 and TRBJ2-7; 9 bases are shared with TRBD1. This CDR3 has 12 amino acids. The V gene's germline CDR1 is MRHNA and CDR2 SNTAGT. V was pared by 6 bases and J by 7 bases, with 4 bases of the junction left unmatched. DNA for the CDR3: TGTGCCAGCAGAGGACAGGGGCTAGAGCAGTACTTC. Translation: CASRGQGLEQYF.

The V gene is TRBV11-2, the J gene TRBJ1-4; D possibly corresponds to TRBD1 (6 bases). Germline V lookup: CDR1 SGHAT, CDR2 FQNNGV. There are 13 residues in the CDR3. V lost 6 bases to trimming and J lost 7 bases, with 12 bases between them. As DNA, the CDR3 is TGTGCCAGCAGAGCGACAGGTTCTGAAAAACTGTTTTTT. Translated: CASRATGSEKLFF.

J is TRBJ2-7 and V is TRBV6-6, with 14 bases matching TRBD2. Germline CDR1 and CDR2: MNHNY and SVGAGI (reference sequence). V was pared by 5 bases and J by 5 bases, with 5 bases of the junction left unmatched. This CDR3 region has 15 residues. The CDR3 protein is CASSDGLAGGDEQYF. DNA for the CDR3: TGTGCCAGCAGTGACGGACTAGCGGGGGGAGACGAGCAGTACTTC.

The genes are TRBV5-6 and TRBJ1-5; 10 nucleotides align to TRBD1. Germline CDR1 is SGHDT and CDR2 is YYEEEE. The CDR3 has 17 amino acids. The ends lost 0 bases at V and 1 base at J; junction bases unmatched: 4. CDR3 in DNA: TGTGCCAGCAGCTTGGAAGGACAGGGGGTGAGCAATCAGCCCCAGCATTTT. Translating it yields CASSLEGQGVSNQPQHF. Combining the CDR3 with reference TRBV5-6 and TRBJ1-5 gives the whole variable domain DAGVTQSPTHLIKTRGQQVTLRCSPKSGHDTVSWYQQALGQGPQFIFQYYEEEERQRGNFPDRFSGHQFPNYSSELNVNALLLGDSALYLCASSLEGQGVSNQPQHFGDGTRLSIL.

The chain carries TRBV5-4 and TRBJ1-6, with TRBD1 as a possible D gene (5 bases). The germline V gene encodes CDR1 SGHNT and CDR2 YYREEE (reference sequence). The CDR3 is 14 residues long. Trimming pared 0 bases from V and 8 bases from J, leaving 9 bases between. The CDR3 DNA reads as TGTGCCAGCAGCTTGGCGGGGCCGGATTCACCCCTCCACTTT. Translated, it gives CASSLAGPDSPLHF.

This sequence joins TRBV4-1 and TRBJ1-1; TRBD1 agrees at 12 bases. The CDR3 consists of 16 residues. Germline-derived CDR1 and CDR2 are MGHRA and YSYEKL. V dropped 5 bases and J dropped 6; count of bases not matched to a gene: 10. CDR3 amino acids: CASSTRDRGPRAEAFF. DNA for the CDR3: TGCGCCAGCAGCACCCGGGACAGGGGGCCGAGAGCTGAAGCTTTCTTT.

The chain links TRBV15 to TRBJ1-4; the match to TRBD1 covers 8 bases. After removal of 5 bases from V and 7 bases from J, the junction contained 9 bases not matched to a gene. This CDR3 spans 15 amino acids. Germline assignment: CDR1 LNHNV and CDR2 YYDKDF (reference sequence). The CDR3 loop is CATSDRTGSPEKLFF. The CDR3 coding sequence is TGTGCCACCAGCGACCGGACAGGGAGCCCTGAAAAACTGTTTTTT.